The rows below give T cell receptor beta chains drawn from one sample of a study of blood T cells in healthy people across ages. TCRdb re-analysed the 5' RACE reads in MiXCR, keeping a single row per CDR3 protein. The sample lists 1.4 million or so distinct CDR3 sequences, less than 45% occurring once. The sequenced material came from blood. The receptors shown here come from a woman between 18 and 29 years old in good health. Each CDR3 is given with its conserved first and last residue. The D gene is left open where the match is weak. Only some rows state a clone size, as once, few, many or a class for expanded clones.

J	V	size	D	DNA	CDR3
TRBJ2-5	TRBV12-3/TRBV12-4	-	-	TGTGCCAGCAGTTTCCTGGCTAGTGGGAAAGAGACCCAGTACTTC	CASSFLASGKETQYF
TRBJ2-1	TRBV5-1	-	-	TGCGCCAGCAGCCCATGGGGGGACTCCTACAATGAGCAGTTCTTC	CASSPWGDSYNEQFF
TRBJ1-4	TRBV10-3	-	-	TGTGCCATCAATAAATGGCGGGGTGAAAAACTGTTTTTT	CAINKWRGEKLFF
TRBJ2-1	TRBV11-3	-	TRBD2	TGTGCCAGCAGCTGGACTAGCTCGGAATACAATGAGCAGTTCTTC	CASSWTSSEYNEQFF
TRBJ1-2	TRBV4-1	-	-	TGCGCCAGCAGCCAAGATGAGGGGTGGGGCTACACCTTC	CASSQDEGWGYTF
TRBJ2-1	TRBV7-3	few	-	TGTGCCGGGCTCCTCTGGAGCTCCTACAATGAGCAGTTCTTC	CAGLLWSSYNEQFF
TRBJ2-7	TRBV29-1	once	-	TGCAGCGTTGTCGGGACGGGCTCCTACAATGAGCAGTACTTC	CSVVGTGSYNEQYF
TRBJ1-2	TRBV5-1	few	-	TGCGCCAGCAGCTTAGCGGAGACAAAATATCTAAGCGGCTACACCTTC	CASSLAETKYLSGYTF
TRBJ2-1	TRBV7-2	few	TRBD1	TGTGCCAGCAGCTTAGTAGGGGAACAGGGGGCGCAGTTCTTC	CASSLVGEQGAQFF
TRBJ1-2	TRBV12-3/TRBV12-4	once	TRBD1	TGTGCCAGCAGCGATGTGGGACAGGCCTGTGGCTACACCTTC	CASSDVGQACGYTF
TRBJ2-7	TRBV7-2	few	-	TGTGCCAGCATTTCGTTGTCCTACGAGCAGTACTTC	CASISLSYEQYF
TRBJ2-3	TRBV7-3	-	-	TGTGCCAGCAGCCCCACGCGGACTGGGAATACGCAGTATTTT	CASSPTRTGNTQYF
TRBJ1-2	TRBV2	-	-	TGTGCCAGCAATACGTTCGTGGACTACACCTTC	CASNTFVDYTF
TRBJ1-2	TRBV20-1	-	-	TGCAGTGCTAGGCCAGGCCGCTATGGCTACACCTTC	CSARPGRYGYTF
TRBJ2-2	TRBV29-1	-	TRBD1	TGCAGCGTCGGACAGGGTGACGGGGAGCTGTTTTTT	CSVGQGDGELFF
TRBJ1-3	TRBV4-2	-	-	TGTGCCAGCAGCCTAGCCGGGGTGGATGGAAACACCATATATTTT	CASSLAGVDGNTIYF
TRBJ1-5	TRBV12-3/TRBV12-4	few	-	TGTGCCAGCAGTTTAGCAGGGGGGAGGAACAATCAGCCCCAGCATTTT	CASSLAGGRNNQPQHF
TRBJ2-6	TRBV13	-	-	TGTGCCAGCGGCTTAGGGGGGTTTGGGGCCAACGTCCTGACTTTC	CASGLGGFGANVLTF
TRBJ2-1	TRBV6-2/TRBV6-3	once	TRBD2	TGTGCCAGCAGTCCCGGACTAGCGGGAGGAAAAAATGAGCAGTTCTTC	CASSPGLAGGKNEQFF
TRBJ1-1	TRBV6-1	-	-	TGTGCCAGCAGTGATCTGGGGGCAGGGACTGAAGCTTTCTTT	CASSDLGAGTEAFF
TRBJ2-3	TRBV4-2	-	-	TGTGCCAGCAGCCAGGATCTCCGGGCAGATACGCAGTATTTT	CASSQDLRADTQYF
TRBJ2-7	TRBV3-1	few	-	TGTGCCAGCAGCCAAGAGATTTCCGGAACCTACGAGCAGTACTTC	CASSQEISGTYEQYF
TRBJ1-1	TRBV13	few	-	TGTGCCAGCAGCTTAGTCGGCAGGGGTGAGACTGAAGCTTTCTTT	CASSLVGRGETEAFF
TRBJ2-7	TRBV29-1	few	-	TGCAGCGGAGCCTCAGTCGGGACACCTCCCTACGAGCAGTACTTC	CSGASVGTPPYEQYF
TRBJ2-7	TRBV6-6	-	-	TGTGCCAGCAGTTACAACCGCGGCGGGGACTACGAGCAGTACTTC	CASSYNRGGDYEQYF
TRBJ2-7	TRBV5-1	-	-	TGCGCCAGCAGCATCTCACAGGGTAACTCCTACAATGAGCAGTACTTC	CASSISQGNSYNEQYF
TRBJ2-7	TRBV20-1	-	TRBD2	TGCAGTGCGAGACTAGCGGGGGCTCGTCTCTCCTACGAGCAGTACTTC	CSARLAGARLSYEQYF
TRBJ2-7	TRBV4-3	-	-	TGCGCCAGCTTTGGCTGTGGACCAATACGCGAGCAGTACTTC	CASFGCGPIREQYF
TRBJ2-1	TRBV20-1	few	TRBD1	TGCAGTGCCAGGACAGGGGTCAATGAGCAGTTCTTC	CSARTGVNEQFF
TRBJ2-5	TRBV29-1	many	-	TGCAGCGTTGCCGCCAGGGCAAAGACCCAGTACTTC	CSVAARAKTQYF
TRBJ1-5	TRBV25-1	-	TRBD1	TGTGCCAGCGGGACAGGGGGCTTCAATCAGCCCCAGCATTTT	CASGTGGFNQPQHF
TRBJ2-1	TRBV5-1	few	TRBD2	TGCGCCAGCAGCCCGATTAGCGGGAGGGTCTACAATGAGCAGTTCTTC	CASSPISGRVYNEQFF
TRBJ2-7	TRBV7-2	few	TRBD1	TGTGCCAGCAGCTTGACAGGGCATGCCTCCTACGAGCAGTACTTC	CASSLTGHASYEQYF
TRBJ1-1	TRBV6-6	-	-	TGTGCCAGCAGTTACTACGGGGGAGAGAGCACTGAAGCTTTCTTT	CASSYYGGESTEAFF
TRBJ2-5	TRBV12-3/TRBV12-4	-	TRBD2	TGTGCCAGCAGTATAGCGGGGAAGCAGTACTTC	CASSIAGKQYF
TRBJ1-5	TRBV7-2	-	TRBD1	TGTGCCAGCAGCCCCCAAGGACAGGGGAATCAGCCCCAGCATTTT	CASSPQGQGNQPQHF
TRBJ2-4	TRBV29-1	-	-	TGCAGCGCGGGGCAGGGTTCGGCCAAAAACATTCAGTACTTC	CSAGQGSAKNIQYF
TRBJ1-2	TRBV6-2/TRBV6-3	few	-	TGTGCCAGCAGTATAGGCGGCTATGGCTACACCTTC	CASSIGGYGYTF
TRBJ2-5	TRBV30	few	TRBD1	TGTGCCTGGAGTGTACAAGGGACAGGGTGGTCGGAGACCCAGTACTTC	CAWSVQGTGWSETQYF
TRBJ2-1	TRBV20-1	few	-	TGCAGTGCGCATCTTGGCGACAATGAGCAGTTCTTC	CSAHLGDNEQFF
TRBJ1-1	TRBV7-9	-	-	TGTGCCAGCAGCTCCCGGATGGGGGGTCGAGATGACACTGAAGCTTTCTTT	CASSSRMGGRDDTEAFF
TRBJ2-7	TRBV29-1	few	TRBD2	TGCAGCGTTGGGGCTAGCGGGGGACTCGCCTACGAGCAGTACTTC	CSVGASGGLAYEQYF
TRBJ2-5	TRBV7-2	-	-	TGTGCCAGCACCCTGTTTGAGACCCAGTACTTC	CASTLFETQYF
TRBJ1-2	TRBV12-3/TRBV12-4	-	TRBD1	TGTGCCAGCAGTTTCTTCTCGGGACAGTATCTTTATGGCTACACCTTC	CASSFFSGQYLYGYTF
TRBJ2-3	TRBV6-5	once	TRBD2	TGTGCCAGCAGAATACTAGCGGGGGGGTCGGATACGCAGTATTTT	CASRILAGGSDTQYF
TRBJ1-2	TRBV5-5	few	-	TGTGCCAGCAGCTTCATGGGGGATGGAGGCTACACCTTC	CASSFMGDGGYTF
TRBJ1-2	TRBV27	-	TRBD1	TGTGCCAGCAGTCCCGGGACAGAAAACTATGGCTACACCTTC	CASSPGTENYGYTF
TRBJ2-7	TRBV10-3	-	-	TGTGCCATCAGTGAGTTAAGGAGGCAGAGCTCCTACGAGCAGTACTTC	CAISELRRQSSYEQYF
TRBJ2-7	TRBV6-4	-	-	TGTGCCAGCAAGGCAGGAGAATTCTACGAGCAGTACTTC	CASKAGEFYEQYF
TRBJ2-3	TRBV4-3	-	-	TGCGCCAGCAGCCAAGATTGGGTGCGGAGGGGTGGCACAGATACGCAGTATTTT	CASSQDWVRRGGTDTQYF
TRBJ2-1	TRBV5-6	-	TRBD2	TGTGCCAGCAGCGTGAGCGGGGGGTCAAGTGAGCAGTTCTTC	CASSVSGGSSEQFF
TRBJ1-1	TRBV12-3/TRBV12-4	-	TRBD1	TGTGCCAGCAATGCTCACAGGGGATTTAACACTGAAGCTTTCTTT	CASNAHRGFNTEAFF
TRBJ1-2	TRBV7-8	few	TRBD1	TGTGCCAGCAGCCAGTTGGGACAGGGGGCCTATGGCTACACCTTC	CASSQLGQGAYGYTF
TRBJ2-5	TRBV5-1	-	TRBD2	TGCGCCAGCAGCTTGGTAGCGGGAGGGTTCCAAGAGACCCAGTACTTC	CASSLVAGGFQETQYF